Following are 10 T cell receptor beta chains from one sample sequenced in a study of T cell responses to AZD1222 COVID-19 vaccine. Here immunoSEQ multiplex PCR was the method, and the copy in TCRdb shows in-frame clones only, minus some. The data hold about 130,000 clones, with roughly 90% observed a single time. Sample: peripheral blood, taken on day 0 of AZD1222 vaccination. All receptors derive from an adult in good health.

This chain links TRBV19 with TRBJ2-2; 7 nucleotides align to TRBD1. Germline V gives CDR1 LNHDA, CDR2 SQIVND (reference sequence). V dropped 4 bases and J dropped 6; count of bases not matched to a gene: 11. The CDR3 is made up of 16 amino acids. This CDR3 reads CASSTRQGYRSGELFF. The DNA for the CDR3 is TGTGCCAGTAGTACCAGACAGGGTTATCGTTCCGGGGAGCTGTTTTTT.

The chain carries TRBV6-7 and TRBJ2-7; possibly TRBD1 for D (5 bases). TRBV6-7 is filed as an ORF, its function uncertain. V was shortened by 3 bases and J by 2 bases, with 11 bases between the two germline ends. The CDR3 sequence is 14 residues long. CDR3 loop: CASSYPTGPYEQYF. CDR3 DNA: TGTGCCAGCAGTTATCCAACAGGCCCCTACGAGCAGTACTTC.

The chain combines TRBV19 with TRBJ1-2, with 10 bases identical to TRBD1. CDR3 length: 14 amino acids. Germline trimming cut 7 bases from V and 2 bases from J; bases unmatched to any gene: 4. From germline, CDR1 is LNHDA and CDR2 SQIVND (reference sequence). The CDR3 spells CASTPGQGNYGYTF. The DNA of the CDR3 is TGTGCCAGTACCCCGGGACAGGGGAACTATGGCTACACCTTC.

The genes are TRBV7-9 and TRBJ1-3, with a possible D match to TRBD1 (6 bases). The CDR3 has 14 amino acids. Trimming cost V 2 bases and J 2 bases, with 7 bases left between them. Germline CDR1 is SEHNR and CDR2 is FQNEAQ (reference sequence). The CDR3 loop is CASSLTGTGNTIYF. The CDR3 DNA is TGTGCCAGCAGCTTAACAGGGACTGGAAACACCATATATTTT.

In this sample, this clone turned up once. The rearrangement links TRBV5-1 to TRBJ2-5; 11 bases agree with TRBD2. This CDR3 has 15 residues. Trimming at V came to 6 bases and at J to 5 bases, leaving 9 bases not matched to a gene. Germline values: CDR1 SGHRS, CDR2 YFSETQ. CDR3 sequence: CASNQLAGVFETQYF. In DNA form, the CDR3 reads TGCGCCAGCAACCAACTAGCGGGAGTATTTGAGACCCAGTACTTC.

CDR3 nucleotides: TGTGCCAGCAGTTGGGGGGCAAACACTGAAGCTTTCTTT. Encoded protein: CASSWGANTEAFF. The V call is TRBV27, the J call TRBJ1-1; perhaps TRBD1 as D (6 bases). The CDR3 runs 13 residues. The V end was cut by 4 bases, the J end by 2 bases, with 8 bases between. Germline CDR1 MNHEY, CDR2 SMNVEV (reference sequence).

This chain uses TRBV24-1 with TRBJ1-2; the match to TRBD1 covers 7 bases. The CDR3 totals 12 residues. V shed 7 bases, J shed 8 bases, and the junction held 6 bases outside the gene matches. Per the germline V gene, CDR1 is KGHDR and CDR2 is SFDVKD. DNA for the CDR3: TGTGCCACCAGGGACTTAGGGGGCGGCTACACCTTC. It specifies CATRDLGGGYTF.

The chain carries TRBV7-8 and TRBJ1-4; D gene unclear. Between the trimmed V and J ends, which lost 5 bases and 10 bases, there was a span of 17 bases. Germline-derived CDR1 and CDR2 are SGHVS and FQNEAQ. The CDR3 totals 14 residues. CDR3 sequence reads: CASSRAGSAPKLFF. DNA for the CDR3: TGTGCCAGCAGCCGAGCAGGATCCGCTCCAAAACTGTTTTTT.

The V and J genes are TRBV7-2 and TRBJ2-5; 7 bases line up with TRBD1. V was clipped by 7 bases and J by 4 bases; unmatched bases: 3. The CDR3 sequence is 12 residues long. CDR1 is SGHTA and CDR2 is FQGNSA in the germline V gene. The CDR3, as DNA: TGTGCCAGCACCTACAGGGGAGAGACCCAGTACTTC. Translated: CASTYRGETQYF. Full variable domain (rest looked up from reference TRBV7-2 and TRBJ2-5): GAGVSQSPSNKVTEKGKDVELRCDPISGHTALYWYRQSLGQGLEFLIYFQGNSAPDKSGLPSDRFSAERTGGSVSTLTIQRTQQEDSAVYLCASTYRGETQYFGPGTRLLVL.

The chain links TRBV5-6 to TRBJ1-2; the D gene is possibly TRBD1 (6 bases). Trimming shortened V by 2 bases and J by 7 bases, and 9 bases separated the two germline ends. Germline V gene sequence: CDR1 SGHDT, CDR2 YYEEEE. CDR3 length: 12 amino acids. Here the CDR3 DNA reads TGTGCCAGCAGCTTTCAGGGGTCTGGCTACACCTTC. Protein sequence: CASSFQGSGYTF.